This TCR beta chain was recorded in a study of T cell repertoires in cytomegalovirus infection. Background on the study: Evidence of both CMV infection and a matching HLA type came from public TCR beta signatures.

In the case of this clonotype: Its cognate antigen is unknown.

Study conclusions and caveats: Identification of carriers of CMV plus the relevant HLA was performed using cumulative public TCR beta family frequency. HLA-C-restricted CMV-specific TCR beta clonotypes were dominant in the ex vivo response.

The CDR3 extends over 16 amino acids. Between the trimmed V and J ends, which lost 5 bases and 0 bases, there was a span of 11 bases. Germline CDR1 is SGHDN and CDR2 is FVKESK. One entry per CDR3 protein, called by TCRdb with MiXCR from the reads. The sample records fewer than 1,000,000 distinct CDR3 sequences, about a third being singletons. The sample here was cultured CD8+ T cells from PBMCs, taken from culture after CMV antigen stimulation. The receptor was isolated from a human donor in good health (CMV status not recorded). Some clones in this sample may be carry-over from other donors' samples. The rearrangement links TRBV14 to TRBJ2-6; D call uncertain. The CDR3 nucleotides read TGTGCCAGCAGCGACACACCCTTCTCTGGGGCCAACGTCCTGACTTTC. This codes for CASSDTPFSGANVLTF.